This T cell receptor beta chain is drawn from a study of identical twins. Unique molecular identifiers were present on the cDNA, which also gained a universal primer site by template switching. TCRdb itself ran the 5' RACE reads through MiXCR, one entry per CDR3 protein. The repertoire holds about 250,000 distinct CDR3 sequences, with about an eighth as singletons. The ends were cut back, 2 bases at V and 9 bases at J, with 13 bases in the middle. Germline V gene sequence: CDR1 MNHNY, CDR2 SVGAGI (reference sequence). The CDR3 runs 13 residues. The chain joins TRBV6-6 to TRBJ2-5, with D possibly matching TRBD1 (6 bases). Input material: memory (CD45RO+) T cells sorted from blood. The source is a woman aged 18-29 years in good health. CDR3 loop: CASSYGPAGAQYF. The CDR3 DNA reads TGTGCCAGCAGTTACGGGCCCGCAGGGGCCCAGTACTTC.